The 16 T cell receptor beta chains in this list originate from one sample, sequenced in a study of beta chain features in type 1 diabetes. The authors reverse transcribed all of the isolated RNA, so sequencing captured expressed TCRB transcripts. Profiled with immunoSEQ multiplex PCR; TCRdb holds only in-frame clones, not every one. This sample yields about 360,000 clones, of which 10% to 15% are seen a single time; around 0.02% belongs to the top ten. Sequences were obtained from naive CD4+ T cells from blood. These receptor sequences come from a man in his late teens or twenties in good health.

The chain carries TRBV7-2 and TRBJ2-3; TRBD2 agrees at 8 bases. With V trimmed by 5 bases and J by 0 bases, 4 bases remained unmatched. Per the germline V gene, CDR1 is SGHTA and CDR2 is FQGNSA. The CDR3 spans 15 residues. The CDR3 reads CASSRTSPSTDTQYF. In nucleotides, the CDR3 is TGTGCCAGCAGCCGGACTAGCCCTAGCACAGATACGCAGTATTTT. The variable domain in full, with the rest retrieved from reference TRBV7-2 and TRBJ2-3, is GAGVSQSPSNKVTEKGKDVELRCDPISGHTALYWYRQSLGQGLEFLIYFQGNSAPDKSGLPSDRFSAERTGGSVSTLTIQRTQQEDSAVYLCASSRTSPSTDTQYFGPGTRLTVL.

The genes are TRBV29-1 and TRBJ1-3; D uncertain. Trimming removed 7 bases at V and 0 bases at J, with 7 bases between. This CDR3 region has 12 residues. Germline-derived CDR1 and CDR2 are SQVTM and ANQGSEA. Here the CDR3 DNA reads TGCAGCGCGAGGGACTCTGGAAACACCATATATTTT. Protein product: CSARDSGNTIYF.

This clone was seen a handful of times. The V gene is TRBV6-5, the J gene TRBJ2-2; weak D call: TRBD1 (6 bases). The germline CDR1 and CDR2 sequences are MNHEY and SVGAGI. The CDR3 runs 15 residues. The V gene lost 7 bases and the J gene lost 6 bases, with 18 bases spanning the gap. CDR3 bases: TGTGCCAGCACCCCGACGGACAGACGCGCCGGGGAGCTGTTTTTT. As protein: CASTPTDRRAGELFF.

This sequence joins TRBV11-2 and TRBJ2-7; D uncertain. The CDR3 consists of 12 residues. Germline-derived CDR1 and CDR2 are SGHAT and FQNNGV. V dropped 1 base and J dropped 7 bases, with 8 bases sitting between them. The CDR3 DNA reads as TGTGCCAGCAGCTTAGGCCGAGATGAGCAGTACTTC. As protein: CASSLGRDEQYF.

This CDR3 is CASSPWGQDSNQPQHF. The CDR3, as DNA: TGCGCCAGCAGCCCATGGGGGCAGGATAGCAATCAGCCCCAGCATTTT. The V gene is TRBV5-1, the J gene TRBJ1-5; TRBD1 is a possible D gene (6 bases). CDR3 length equals 16 residues. Trimming pared 4 bases from V and 0 bases from J, leaving 14 bases between. Germline-derived CDR1 and CDR2 are SGHRS and YFSETQ.

J is TRBJ1-2 and V is TRBV2, with TRBD1 matching over 7 bases. The germline V gene has CDR1 SNHLY and CDR2 FYNNEI. The CDR3 sequence is 13 residues long. Germline trimming cut 6 bases from V and 7 bases from J; bases unmatched to any gene: 8. CDR3 protein: CASSETGSGGYTF. The CDR3 region has the DNA TGTGCCAGCAGCGAGACAGGGAGTGGTGGCTACACCTTC.

The sample holds a few counts of this clone. J is TRBJ2-5 and V is TRBV7-9, with 9 bases matching TRBD1. The CDR3 is 15 amino acids. Germline V lookup: CDR1 SEHNR, CDR2 FQNEAQ (reference sequence). The junction had 3 bases not matched to a gene; V was cut back by 1 base and J by 3 bases. CDR3 DNA sequence: TGTGCCAGCAGCTTAGGGGGGACAGGGAAAGAGACCCAGTACTTC. Its translation: CASSLGGTGKETQYF.

The rearrangement links TRBV18 to TRBJ2-1; 9 nucleotides agree with TRBD2. Germline V gene lookup returns CDR1 KGHSH and CDR2 LQKENI. V was pared by 2 bases and J by 2 bases, with 4 bases of the junction left unmatched. This CDR3 region has 16 residues. The CDR3 sequence: CASSPGQRGAYNEQFF. The CDR3 nucleotides are TGTGCCAGCTCACCAGGGCAGCGGGGGGCCTACAATGAGCAGTTCTTC.

This clone was seen repeatedly, ten times or more. The V gene is TRBV29-1, the J gene TRBJ2-7; 9 bases map to TRBD2. Germline CDR1 reads SQVTM; CDR2 reads ANQGSEA. There are 15 residues in the CDR3. V shed 3 bases, J shed 3 bases, and the junction held 9 bases outside the gene matches. The CDR3 coding sequence is TGCAGCGTTGAGGGCGGGCCTAGCGGGAACTACGAGCAGTACTTC. Its translation is CSVEGGPSGNYEQYF.

This clone was detected a few times. This rearrangement joins TRBV19 to TRBJ2-7; a weak D match, TRBD2 (5 bases). This CDR3 region has 14 residues. The germline gives CDR1 LNHDA, CDR2 SQIVND (reference sequence). With 4 bases removed from V and 5 bases from J, the gap between germline ends came to 15 bases. The CDR3 is CASSTGGLWNEQYF. In DNA, the CDR3 is TGTGCCAGTAGTACAGGAGGCTTGTGGAACGAGCAGTACTTC.

CDR3 sequence reads: CASSQSAGKDRGRYEQYF. The DNA of the CDR3 is TGTGCCAGCAGCCAGTCGGCCGGTAAGGACAGGGGACGTTACGAGCAGTACTTC. This chain links TRBV4-2 with TRBJ2-7; 9 nucleotides line up with TRBD1. The germline CDR1 and CDR2 sequences are LGHNA and YNFKEQ. There are 18 residues in the CDR3. V shed 3 bases and J 4 bases; nucleotides not matched to a gene: 16.

This clone was detected only a few times. The V and J genes are TRBV9 and TRBJ1-5, with a weak D call TRBD1 (5 bases). The CDR3 length is 14 residues. Looked up from germline, CDR1 is SGDLS and CDR2 is YYNGEE. V was shortened by 0 bases and J by 6 bases, with 10 bases between the two germline ends. CDR3: CASSVGREGQPQHF. CDR3 bases: TGTGCCAGCAGCGTAGGCAGGGAAGGTCAGCCCCAGCATTTT. The variable domain in full, completed from reference TRBV9 and TRBJ1-5, reads DSGVTQTPKHLITATGQRVTLRCSPRSGDLSVYWYQQSLDQGLQFLIQYYNGEERAKGNILERFSAQQFPDLHSELNLSSLELGDSALYFCASSVGREGQPQHFGDGTRLSIL.

The chain couples TRBV7-9 to TRBJ2-7; D perhaps matches TRBD2 (5 bases). Germline V gene sequence: CDR1 SEHNR, CDR2 FQNEAQ (reference sequence). V was trimmed by 5 bases and J by 7 bases, leaving 12 bases between them. This CDR3 comprises 12 residues. This chain's CDR3 is CASSLNTGEQYF. Here the CDR3 DNA reads TGTGCCAGCAGCCTAAACACGGGAGAGCAGTACTTC.

This clone was detected only a few times. This sequence joins TRBV27 and TRBJ1-2, with TRBD1 matching over 7 bases. After removal of 6 bases from V and 7 bases from J, the junction contained 8 bases not matched to a gene. The CDR3 sequence is 13 residues long. Germline CDR1 reads MNHEY; CDR2 reads SMNVEV (reference sequence). CDR3 loop: CASRFLRGSGYTF. CDR3 sequence (DNA): TGTGCCAGCAGGTTCCTCAGGGGGAGTGGCTACACCTTC.

This clone has just a few counts. The chain has TRBV5-4 and TRBJ1-6, with a possible D match to TRBD1 (5 bases). V shed 5 bases and J shed 9 bases, with 15 bases lying between them. Germline V lookup: CDR1 SGHNT, CDR2 YYREEE (reference sequence). The CDR3 totals 14 residues. The CDR3 DNA sequence: TGTGCCAGCAGTCTCCGGGGGTACGGTTCACCCCTCCACTTT. Amino acids: CASSLRGYGSPLHF.

This sequence joins TRBV28 and TRBJ2-6; no reliable D call. Trimming took off 5 bases at V and 0 bases at J, with 8 bases between the two ends. The germline gives CDR1 MDHEN, CDR2 SYDVKM. The CDR3 spans 15 residues. The CDR3: CASSLYSSGANVLTF. For the CDR3, the DNA is TGTGCCAGCAGTCTATACAGCTCTGGGGCCAACGTCCTGACTTTC.